These 23 T cell receptor beta chains share one sample of origin, sequenced in a study of T cells expressing NK-cell markers. TCRdb re-called the 5' RACE reads and catalogs CDR3 proteins one per entry, DNA excluded. Its table lists about 260,000 distinct CDR3 sequences. Material: blood T cells: a sorted CD56 or NKG2C T cell subset, CD4+ or CD8+ T cells, or bulk PBMC T cells (not recorded which). These TCRs come from a man between 18 and 35 years old in good health.

The rearrangement joins TRBV6-1 to TRBJ1-1; as DNA is missing, the TRBD1 call by TCRdb cannot be tested. Germline V gene lookup returns CDR1 MNHNS and CDR2 SASEGT. CDR3 length: 13 amino acids. CDR3: CASRQGANTEAFF.

V gene TRBV10-3 combines with J gene TRBJ2-2; there is no DNA to check the TCRdb D call of TRBD1. CDR3 size: 15 residues. The germline gives CDR1 ENHRY, CDR2 SYGVKD. The CDR3 sequence: CAIRGQGAGGGELFF.

V usage is TRBV10-1 and J usage is TRBJ2-3. CDR3 length: 14 amino acids. Germline V gene sequence: CDR1 WNHNN, CDR2 SYGVQD (reference sequence). This chain's CDR3 is CASSGSEWADTQYF.

The rearrangement links TRBV28 to TRBJ2-7. The CDR3 has 12 residues. Germline loops: CDR1 MDHEN, CDR2 SYDVKM. The CDR3 here is CASSFLAYEQYF.

The chain couples TRBV6-5 to TRBJ2-1. This CDR3 is 15 amino acids long. CDR1 and CDR2 (germline): MNHEY, SVGAGI. The CDR3 loop is CASSYSGLAYNEQFF.

J is TRBJ2-3 and V is TRBV20-1; TCRdb proposes TRBD2, but this gene call is untestable without DNA. This CDR3 is built from 14 residues. Germline V lookup: CDR1 DFQATT, CDR2 SNEGSKA (reference sequence). The CDR3: CSASQAVGRDTQYF.

V and J are TRBV12-3 or TRBV12-4 and TRBJ1-1; without DNA, the TCRdb call of TRBD1 cannot be checked. The CDR3 length is 15 residues. This CDR3 reads CASSYSQGANTEAFF.

This chain joins TRBV7-8 and TRBJ1-3; the TRBD1 assignment by TCRdb is unverifiable without DNA. Germline assignment: CDR1 SGHVS and CDR2 FQNEAQ. The CDR3 extends over 20 amino acids. Here the CDR3 reads CASSLLILSGTGSSGNTIYF.

The rearrangement uses TRBV12-3 or TRBV12-4 and TRBJ2-3; TCRdb's D gene call, TRBD2, goes unchecked for lack of DNA. This CDR3 region has 18 residues. CDR3 region: CASRRLAGGPKNTDTQYF.

The rearrangement joins TRBV10-3 to TRBJ2-3. Per germline, CDR1 ENHRY and CDR2 SYGVKD. The CDR3 is 13 residues long. CDR3 in amino acids: CAISESRRSSQYF.

The J gene is TRBJ2-6, the V gene TRBV7-6; the TRBD2 assignment by TCRdb is unverifiable without DNA. This CDR3 has 18 amino acids. Germline values: CDR1 SGHVS, CDR2 FNYEAQ. The CDR3 here is CASSPRLAGDSGANVLTF.

The V call is TRBV6-1, the J call TRBJ2-3; with no DNA, the TCRdb D assignment of TRBD1 cannot be verified. Germline V lookup: CDR1 MNHNS, CDR2 SASEGT. This CDR3 is built from 15 residues. CDR3 loop: CASRPGQGASDTQYF.

The chain uses TRBV29-1 and TRBJ1-5. The V gene's germline CDR1 is SQVTM and CDR2 ANQGSEA. The CDR3 is 14 residues long. Here the CDR3 reads CSVGTDGPGQPQHF.

The chain recombines TRBV6-1 with TRBJ2-1. The CDR3 contains 14 residues. CDR1 and CDR2 (germline): MNHNS, SASEGT. This CDR3 reads CASIKQGVYNEQFF.

The V gene is TRBV15, the J gene TRBJ2-2; TCRdb returns TRBD1, unconfirmable since there is no DNA. The CDR3 extends over 14 amino acids. In germline, CDR1 is LNHNV, CDR2 YYDKDF (reference sequence). CDR3 loop: CATRRGVDTGELFF.

The chain is built from TRBV10-2 and TRBJ2-2; TCRdb designates TRBD2, a call that cannot be tested without DNA. Germline CDR1 is WSHSY and CDR2 is SAAADI. CDR3 length: 15 residues. CDR3: CASSGLAARTGELFF.

The V gene is TRBV15, the J gene TRBJ2-4; TCRdb's D call, TRBD2, is unchecked because there is no DNA. CDR1 and CDR2 (germline): LNHNV, YYDKDF (reference sequence). The CDR3 runs to 17 residues. The CDR3 region is CATSREREGLAKNIQYF.

V usage is TRBV6-1 and J usage is TRBJ2-2; lacking DNA, the TRBD1 call made by TCRdb goes unchecked. Looked up from germline, CDR1 is MNHNS and CDR2 is SASEGT. The CDR3 spans 13 residues. This CDR3 reads CASTASGTGELFF.

The chain couples TRBV12-3 or TRBV12-4 to TRBJ2-5; TCRdb designates TRBD1, a call that cannot be tested without DNA. The CDR3 sequence is 17 residues long. CDR3 protein: CASKPMGAGKRQETQYF.

CDR3 sequence: CSAKVSVGETQYF. The chain couples TRBV20-1 to TRBJ2-5. Germline V gene data show CDR1 as DFQATT and CDR2 as SNEGSKA (reference sequence). CDR3 length: 13 residues.

V usage is TRBV12-3 or TRBV12-4 and J usage is TRBJ2-1; the D gene TCRdb calls, TRBD1, cannot be checked with no DNA. The length of the CDR3 is 15 residues. CDR3 residues: CASSLARPGNNEQFF.

This chain uses TRBV9 with TRBJ1-2; TCRdb's D call of TRBD1 is untestable without DNA. The CDR3 consists of 14 residues. Germline V gene sequence: CDR1 SGDLS, CDR2 YYNGEE. The CDR3: CASSPQTGSYGYTF.

This chain links TRBV23-1 with TRBJ2-5; TCRdb picks TRBD2, but there is no DNA to check that call. TRBV23-1 belongs to the ORF category, with a function that is uncertain. The CDR3 consists of 18 residues. Here the CDR3 reads CASSPRTSGRGAVETQYF.